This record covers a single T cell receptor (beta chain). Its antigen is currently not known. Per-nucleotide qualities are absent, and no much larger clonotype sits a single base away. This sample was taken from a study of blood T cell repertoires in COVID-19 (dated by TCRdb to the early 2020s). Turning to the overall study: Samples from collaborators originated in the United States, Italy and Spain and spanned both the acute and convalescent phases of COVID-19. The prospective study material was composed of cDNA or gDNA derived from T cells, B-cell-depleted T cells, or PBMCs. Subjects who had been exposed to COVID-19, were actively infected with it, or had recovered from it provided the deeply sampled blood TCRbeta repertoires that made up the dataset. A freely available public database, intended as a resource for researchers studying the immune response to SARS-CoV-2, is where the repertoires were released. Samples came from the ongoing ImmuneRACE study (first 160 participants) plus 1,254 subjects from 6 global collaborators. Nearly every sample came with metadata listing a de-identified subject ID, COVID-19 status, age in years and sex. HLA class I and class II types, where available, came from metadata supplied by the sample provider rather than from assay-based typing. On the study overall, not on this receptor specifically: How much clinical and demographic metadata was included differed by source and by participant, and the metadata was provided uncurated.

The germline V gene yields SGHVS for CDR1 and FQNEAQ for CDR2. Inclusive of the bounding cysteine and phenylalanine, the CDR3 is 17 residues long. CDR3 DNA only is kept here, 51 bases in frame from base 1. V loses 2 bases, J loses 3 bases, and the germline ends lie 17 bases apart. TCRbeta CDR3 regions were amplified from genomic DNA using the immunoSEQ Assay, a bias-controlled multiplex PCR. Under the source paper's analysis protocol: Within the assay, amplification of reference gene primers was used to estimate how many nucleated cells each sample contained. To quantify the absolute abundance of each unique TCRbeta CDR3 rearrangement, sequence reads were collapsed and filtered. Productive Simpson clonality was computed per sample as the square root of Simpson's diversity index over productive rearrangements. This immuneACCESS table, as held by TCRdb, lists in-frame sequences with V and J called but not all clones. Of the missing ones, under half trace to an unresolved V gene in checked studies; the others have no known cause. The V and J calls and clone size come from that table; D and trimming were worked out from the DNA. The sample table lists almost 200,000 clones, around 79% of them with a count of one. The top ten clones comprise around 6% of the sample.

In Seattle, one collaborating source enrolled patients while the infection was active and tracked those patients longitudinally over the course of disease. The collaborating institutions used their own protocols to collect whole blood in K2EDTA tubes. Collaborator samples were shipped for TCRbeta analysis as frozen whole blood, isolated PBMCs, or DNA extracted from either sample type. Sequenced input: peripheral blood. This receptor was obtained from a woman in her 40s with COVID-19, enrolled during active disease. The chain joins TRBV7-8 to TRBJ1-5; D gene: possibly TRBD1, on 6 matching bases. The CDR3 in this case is CASSLNPTGQFNQPQHF. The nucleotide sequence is TGTGCCAGCAGCTTAAACCCCACAGGACAGTTCAATCAGCCCCAGCATTTT.